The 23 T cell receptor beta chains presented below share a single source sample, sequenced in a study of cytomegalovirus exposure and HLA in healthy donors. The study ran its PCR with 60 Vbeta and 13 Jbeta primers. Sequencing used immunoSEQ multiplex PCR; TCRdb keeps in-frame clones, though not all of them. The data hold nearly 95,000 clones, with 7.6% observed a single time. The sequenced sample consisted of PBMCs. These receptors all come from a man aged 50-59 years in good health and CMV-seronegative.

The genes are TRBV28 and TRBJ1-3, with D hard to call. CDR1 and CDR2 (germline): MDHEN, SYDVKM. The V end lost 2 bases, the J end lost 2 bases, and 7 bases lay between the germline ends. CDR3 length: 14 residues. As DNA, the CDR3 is TGTGCCAGCAGTTTAAGAGGCGCTGGAAACACCATATATTTT. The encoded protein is CASSLRGAGNTIYF.

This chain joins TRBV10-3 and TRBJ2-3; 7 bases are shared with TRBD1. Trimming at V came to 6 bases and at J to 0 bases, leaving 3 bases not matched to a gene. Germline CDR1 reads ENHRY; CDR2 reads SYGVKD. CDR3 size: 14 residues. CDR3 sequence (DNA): TGTGCCATCAGGTCAGGGGGTAGCACAGATACGCAGTATTTT. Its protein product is CAIRSGGSTDTQYF.

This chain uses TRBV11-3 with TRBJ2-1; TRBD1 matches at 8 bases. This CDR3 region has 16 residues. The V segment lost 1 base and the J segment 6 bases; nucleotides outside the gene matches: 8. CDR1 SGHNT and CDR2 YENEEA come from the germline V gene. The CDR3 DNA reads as TGTGCCAGCAGCTTAGTAGGGCAGGGGGCGGGCAATGAGCAGTTCTTC. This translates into CASSLVGQGAGNEQFF. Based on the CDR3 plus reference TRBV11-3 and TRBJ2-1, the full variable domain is EAGVVQSPRYKIIEKKQPVAFWCNPISGHNTLYWYLQNLGQGPELLIRYENEEAVDDSQLPKDRFSAERLKGVDSTLKIQPAELGDSAVYLCASSLVGQGAGNEQFFGPGTRLTVL.

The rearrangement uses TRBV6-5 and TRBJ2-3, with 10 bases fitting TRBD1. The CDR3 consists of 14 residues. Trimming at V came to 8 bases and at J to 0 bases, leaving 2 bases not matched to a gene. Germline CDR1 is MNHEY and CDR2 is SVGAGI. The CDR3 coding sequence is TGTGCCAGCCTGACAGGGGGCAGCACAGATACGCAGTATTTT. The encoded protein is CASLTGGSTDTQYF.

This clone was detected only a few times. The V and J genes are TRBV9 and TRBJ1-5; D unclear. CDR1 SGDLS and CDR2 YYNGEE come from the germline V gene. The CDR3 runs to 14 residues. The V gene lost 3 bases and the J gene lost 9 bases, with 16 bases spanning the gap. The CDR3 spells CASSEGEYPGPQHF. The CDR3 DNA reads TGTGCCAGCAGCGAGGGAGAGTATCCGGGGCCCCAGCATTTT.

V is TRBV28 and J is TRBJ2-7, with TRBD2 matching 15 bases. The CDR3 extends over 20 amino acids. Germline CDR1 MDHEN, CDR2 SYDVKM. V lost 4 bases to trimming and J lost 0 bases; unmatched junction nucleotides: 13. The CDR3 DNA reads TGTGCCAGCAGTTCTTCCACTCCGGGACTAGCGGGAGGTAGCTCCTACGAGCAGTACTTC. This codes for CASSSSTPGLAGGSSYEQYF.

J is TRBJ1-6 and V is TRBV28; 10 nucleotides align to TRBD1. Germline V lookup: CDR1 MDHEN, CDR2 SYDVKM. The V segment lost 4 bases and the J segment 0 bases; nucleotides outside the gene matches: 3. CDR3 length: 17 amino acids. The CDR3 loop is CASSSGQGSSYNSPLHF. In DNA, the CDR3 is TGTGCCAGCAGTTCGGGACAGGGGAGCTCCTATAATTCACCCCTCCACTTT.

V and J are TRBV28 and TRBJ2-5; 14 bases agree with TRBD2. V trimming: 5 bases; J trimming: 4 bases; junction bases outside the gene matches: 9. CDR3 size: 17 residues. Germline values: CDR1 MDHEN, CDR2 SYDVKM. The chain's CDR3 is CASSRRGLAGGRETQYF. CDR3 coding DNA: TGTGCCAGCAGTCGACGAGGACTAGCGGGAGGTCGAGAGACCCAGTACTTC.

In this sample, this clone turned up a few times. CDR3 sequence (DNA): TGTGCCAGCTCACCTAGACAGGTAGTCGACCAAGAGACCCAGTACTTC. Encoded protein: CASSPRQVVDQETQYF. The chain joins TRBV18 to TRBJ2-5, with TRBD1 as a possible D gene (6 bases). The length of the CDR3 is 16 residues. Germline V gene sequence: CDR1 KGHSH, CDR2 LQKENI. V lost 3 bases, J lost 0 bases, and 14 bases lay in between. The full variable domain, with the rest looked up from reference TRBV18 and TRBJ2-5, is NAGVMQNPRHLVRRRGQEARLRCSPMKGHSHVYWYRQLPEEGLKFMVYLQKENIIDESGMPKERFSAEFPKEGPSILRIQQVVRGDSAAYFCASSPRQVVDQETQYFGPGTRLLVL.

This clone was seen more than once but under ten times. CDR3 in amino acids: CASKISGGRLNTEAFF. The CDR3 DNA sequence: TGTGCCAGCAAAATATCGGGGGGGCGTTTGAACACTGAAGCTTTCTTT. The chain employs TRBV28 and TRBJ1-1, with D tentatively TRBD1 (6 bases). The CDR3 runs 16 residues. V lost 7 bases to trimming and J lost 0 bases, with 18 bases between them. The germline CDR1 and CDR2 sequences are MDHEN and SYDVKM.

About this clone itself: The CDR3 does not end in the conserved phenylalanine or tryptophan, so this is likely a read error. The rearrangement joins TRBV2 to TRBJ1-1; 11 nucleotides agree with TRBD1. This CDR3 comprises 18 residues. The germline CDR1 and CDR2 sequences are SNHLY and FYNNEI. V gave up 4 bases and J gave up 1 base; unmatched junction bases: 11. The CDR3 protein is CASSVTGQGALGNTEAFL. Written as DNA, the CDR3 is TGTGCCAGCAGTGTAACCGGACAGGGGGCGCTTGGGAACACTGAAGCTTTCTTG.

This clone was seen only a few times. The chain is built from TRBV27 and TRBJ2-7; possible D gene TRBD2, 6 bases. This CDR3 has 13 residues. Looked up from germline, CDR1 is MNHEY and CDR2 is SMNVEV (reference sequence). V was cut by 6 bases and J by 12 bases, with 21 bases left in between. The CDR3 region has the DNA TGTGCCAGCAGGCTAGCGCCCCGTTATGTGCCGTACTTC. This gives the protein CASRLAPRYVPYF.

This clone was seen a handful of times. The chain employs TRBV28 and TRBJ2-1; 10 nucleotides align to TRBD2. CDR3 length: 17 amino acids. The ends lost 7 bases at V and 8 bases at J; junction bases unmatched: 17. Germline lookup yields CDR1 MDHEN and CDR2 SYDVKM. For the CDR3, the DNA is TGTGCCAGCATTGACCCTGGACTAGCGGCCCCCGGGGATGAGCAGTTCTTC. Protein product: CASIDPGLAAPGDEQFF.

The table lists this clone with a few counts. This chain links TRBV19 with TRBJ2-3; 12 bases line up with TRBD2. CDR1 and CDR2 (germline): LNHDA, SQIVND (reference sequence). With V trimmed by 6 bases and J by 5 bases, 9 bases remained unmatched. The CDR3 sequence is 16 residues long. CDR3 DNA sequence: TGTGCCAGTAGGCTTAGACTAGCGGGGGACGTAGATACGCAGTATTTT. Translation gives CASRLRLAGDVDTQYF.

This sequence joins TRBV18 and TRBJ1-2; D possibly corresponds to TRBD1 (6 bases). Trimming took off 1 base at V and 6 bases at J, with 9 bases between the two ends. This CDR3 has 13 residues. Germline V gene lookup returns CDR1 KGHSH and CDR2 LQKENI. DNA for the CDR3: TGTGCCAGCTCACCACTTGCAGGGGATGGCTACACCTTC. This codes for CASSPLAGDGYTF.

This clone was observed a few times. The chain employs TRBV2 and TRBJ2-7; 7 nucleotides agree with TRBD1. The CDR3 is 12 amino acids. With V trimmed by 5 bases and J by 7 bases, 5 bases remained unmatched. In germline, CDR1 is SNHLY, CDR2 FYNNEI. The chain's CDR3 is CASSWDSPEQYF. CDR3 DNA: TGTGCCAGCAGTTGGGACAGTCCTGAGCAGTACTTC.

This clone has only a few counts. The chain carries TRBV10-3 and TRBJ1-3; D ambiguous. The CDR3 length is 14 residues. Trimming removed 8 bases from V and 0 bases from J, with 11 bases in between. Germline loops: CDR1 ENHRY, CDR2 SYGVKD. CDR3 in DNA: TGTGCCATCGGGAGGGAGATCTCTGGAAACACCATATATTTT. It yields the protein CAIGREISGNTIYF.

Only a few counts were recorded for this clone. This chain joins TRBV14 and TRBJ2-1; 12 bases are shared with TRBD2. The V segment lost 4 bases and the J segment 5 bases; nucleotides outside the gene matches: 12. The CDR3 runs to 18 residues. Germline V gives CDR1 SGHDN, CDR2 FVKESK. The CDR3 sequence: CASSRPGLAGRENNEQFF. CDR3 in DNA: TGTGCCAGCAGCCGACCGGGACTAGCGGGTAGGGAAAACAATGAGCAGTTCTTC.

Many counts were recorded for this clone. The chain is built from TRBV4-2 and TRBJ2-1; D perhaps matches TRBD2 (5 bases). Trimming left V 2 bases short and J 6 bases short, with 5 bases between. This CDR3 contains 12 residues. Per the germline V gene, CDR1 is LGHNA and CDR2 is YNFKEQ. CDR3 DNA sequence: TGTGCCAGCAGCCAAACTAGCAATGAGCAGTTCTTC. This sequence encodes CASSQTSNEQFF.

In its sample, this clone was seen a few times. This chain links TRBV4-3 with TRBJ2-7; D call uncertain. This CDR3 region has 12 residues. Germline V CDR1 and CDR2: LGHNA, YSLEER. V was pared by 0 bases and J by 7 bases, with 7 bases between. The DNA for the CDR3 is TGCGCCAGCAGCCAAGATAGAGGAGAGCAGTACTTC. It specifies CASSQDRGEQYF.

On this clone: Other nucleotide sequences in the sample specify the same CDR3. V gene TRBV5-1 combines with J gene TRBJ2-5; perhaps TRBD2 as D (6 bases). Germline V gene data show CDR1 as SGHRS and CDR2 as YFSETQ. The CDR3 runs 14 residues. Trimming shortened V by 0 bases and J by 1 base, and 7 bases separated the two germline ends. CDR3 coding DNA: TGCGCCAGCAGCTTGGCGGGGGTCCAAGAGACCCAGTACTTC. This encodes CASSLAGVQETQYF.

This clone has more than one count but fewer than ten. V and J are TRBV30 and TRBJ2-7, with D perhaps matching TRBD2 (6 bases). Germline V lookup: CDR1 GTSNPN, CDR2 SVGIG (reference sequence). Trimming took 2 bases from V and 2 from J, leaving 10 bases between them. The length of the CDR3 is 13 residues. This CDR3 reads CAWSRGEAYEQYF. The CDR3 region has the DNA TGTGCCTGGAGTAGAGGGGAGGCCTACGAGCAGTACTTC.

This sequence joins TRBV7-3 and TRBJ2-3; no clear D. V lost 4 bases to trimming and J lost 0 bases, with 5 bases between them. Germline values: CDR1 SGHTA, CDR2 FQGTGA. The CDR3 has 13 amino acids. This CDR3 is CASSSTSTDTQYF. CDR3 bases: TGTGCCAGCAGCTCCACTAGCACAGATACGCAGTATTTT.